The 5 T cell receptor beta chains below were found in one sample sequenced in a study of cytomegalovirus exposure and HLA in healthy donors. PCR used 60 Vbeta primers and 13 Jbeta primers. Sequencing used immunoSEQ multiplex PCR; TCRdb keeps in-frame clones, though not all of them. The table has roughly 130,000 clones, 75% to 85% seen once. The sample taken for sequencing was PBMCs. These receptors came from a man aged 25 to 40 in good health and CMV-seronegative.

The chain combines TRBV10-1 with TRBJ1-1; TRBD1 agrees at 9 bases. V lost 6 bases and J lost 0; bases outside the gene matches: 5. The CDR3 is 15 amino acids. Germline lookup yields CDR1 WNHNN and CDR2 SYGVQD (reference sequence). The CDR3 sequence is CASRLGQGLNTEAFF. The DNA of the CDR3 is TGCGCCAGCAGGTTGGGACAGGGCCTGAACACTGAAGCTTTCTTT.

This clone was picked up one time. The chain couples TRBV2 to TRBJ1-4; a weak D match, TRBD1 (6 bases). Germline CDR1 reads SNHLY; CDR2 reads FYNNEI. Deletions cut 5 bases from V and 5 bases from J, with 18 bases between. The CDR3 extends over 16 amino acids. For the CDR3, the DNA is TGTGCCAGCAGTACAGGGTCGGGAGGCCTGAATGAAAAACTGTTTTTT. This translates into CASSTGSGGLNEKLFF.

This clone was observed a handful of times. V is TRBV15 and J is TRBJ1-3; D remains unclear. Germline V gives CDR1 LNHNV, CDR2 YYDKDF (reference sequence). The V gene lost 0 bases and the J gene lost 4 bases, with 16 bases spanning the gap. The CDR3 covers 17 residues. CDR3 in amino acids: CATSREPVDNLGNTIYF. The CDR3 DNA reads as TGTGCCACCAGCAGAGAACCCGTAGACAATTTGGGAAACACCATATATTTT.

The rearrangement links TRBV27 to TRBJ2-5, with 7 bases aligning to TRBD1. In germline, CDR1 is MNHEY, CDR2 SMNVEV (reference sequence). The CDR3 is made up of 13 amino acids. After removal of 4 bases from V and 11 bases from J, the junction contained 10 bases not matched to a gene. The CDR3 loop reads CASSYQEGAEQYF. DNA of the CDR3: TGTGCCAGCAGTTATCAAGAGGGGGCAGAGCAGTACTTC.

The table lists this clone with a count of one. Here the CDR3 DNA reads TGTGCCAGCTCGTTGTACAATGAGCAGTTCTTC. Encoded protein: CASSLYNEQFF. The chain employs TRBV27 and TRBJ2-1; unclear D gene. The germline CDR1 and CDR2 sequences are MNHEY and SMNVEV (reference sequence). V lost 8 bases, J lost 4 bases, and 6 bases lay in between. The CDR3 length is 11 residues.